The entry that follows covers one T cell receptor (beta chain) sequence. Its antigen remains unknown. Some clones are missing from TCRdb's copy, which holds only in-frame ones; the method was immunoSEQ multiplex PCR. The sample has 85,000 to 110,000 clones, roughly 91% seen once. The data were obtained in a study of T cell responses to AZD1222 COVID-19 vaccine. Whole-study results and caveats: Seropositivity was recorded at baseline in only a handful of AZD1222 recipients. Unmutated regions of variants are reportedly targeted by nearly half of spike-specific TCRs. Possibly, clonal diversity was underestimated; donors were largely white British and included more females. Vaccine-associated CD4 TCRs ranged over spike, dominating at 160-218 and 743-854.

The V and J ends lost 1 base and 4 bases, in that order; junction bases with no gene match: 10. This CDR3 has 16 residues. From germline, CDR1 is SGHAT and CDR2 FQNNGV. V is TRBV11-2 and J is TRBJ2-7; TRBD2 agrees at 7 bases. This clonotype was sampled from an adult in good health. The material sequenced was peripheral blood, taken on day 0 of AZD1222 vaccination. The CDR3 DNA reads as TGTGCCAGCAGCTTAGTGCTTTCGCGGGGACTATACGAGCAGTACTTC. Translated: CASSLVLSRGLYEQYF. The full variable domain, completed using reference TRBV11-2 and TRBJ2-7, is EAGVAQSPRYKIIEKRQSVAFWCNPISGHATLYWYQQILGQGPKLLIQFQNNGVVDDSQLPKDRFSAERLKGVDSTLKIQPAKLEDSAVYLCASSLVLSRGLYEQYFGPGTRLTVT.